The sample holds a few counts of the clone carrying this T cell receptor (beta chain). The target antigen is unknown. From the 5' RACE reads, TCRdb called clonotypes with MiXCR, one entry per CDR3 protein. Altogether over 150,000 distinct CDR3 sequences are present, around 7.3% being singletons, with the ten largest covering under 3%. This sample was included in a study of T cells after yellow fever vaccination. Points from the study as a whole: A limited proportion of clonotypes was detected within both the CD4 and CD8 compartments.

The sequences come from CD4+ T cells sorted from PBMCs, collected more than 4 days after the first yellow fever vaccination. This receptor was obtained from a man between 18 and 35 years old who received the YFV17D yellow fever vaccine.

In nucleotides, the CDR3 is TGCGCCAGCAGCTTGAATGGGGGCTCAGAAACTGAAGCTTTCTTT. This translates into CASSLNGGSETEAFF. V gene TRBV5-1 combines with J gene TRBJ1-1; tentative D call: TRBD1 (6 bases). V lost 1 base, J lost 5 bases, and 15 bases lay in between. The V gene's germline CDR1 is SGHRS and CDR2 YFSETQ. This CDR3 region has 15 residues.